Below are 3 T cell receptor beta chains sequenced from a single sample in a study of preoperative IRX-2 immunotherapy in early breast cancer. Regarding treatment: preoperative locoregional IRX-2 cytokine immunotherapy. Sequenced by immunoSEQ multiplex PCR; TCRdb stores in-frame clones only, minus some. The table includes around 25,000 clones, roughly 89% detected once. This specimen consisted of tumor tissue, obtained after IRX-2 immunotherapy. These receptors originate from a human donor with breast cancer.

This clone was counted once. This chain uses TRBV7-9 with TRBJ2-1, with D possibly matching TRBD2 (5 bases). Germline V lookup: CDR1 SEHNR, CDR2 FQNEAQ (reference sequence). Trimming shortened V by 5 bases and J by 0 bases, and 11 bases separated the two germline ends. This CDR3 has 15 residues. CDR3 protein: CASSRGGSSYNEQFF. The CDR3, as DNA: TGTGCCAGCAGCCGGGGTGGGAGCTCCTACAATGAGCAGTTCTTC.

The V gene is TRBV9, the J gene TRBJ2-5; either TRBD1 or TRBD2 may fit D (5 bases each). Per the germline V gene, CDR1 is SGDLS and CDR2 is YYNGEE. The V gene lost 3 bases and the J gene lost 4 bases, with 13 bases spanning the gap. CDR3 length: 14 residues. The CDR3 here is CASSAGTGRETQYF. In DNA form, the CDR3 reads TGTGCCAGCAGCGCAGGGACCGGCAGAGAGACCCAGTACTTC.

V and J are TRBV19 and TRBJ1-4, with D perhaps matching TRBD1 (5 bases). The V and J ends lost 5 bases and 8 bases respectively, with 15 bases between them. The CDR3 runs 14 residues. The germline V gene encodes CDR1 LNHDA and CDR2 SQIVND (reference sequence). CDR3 residues: CASSFPGKVEKLFF. CDR3 nucleotides: TGTGCCAGTAGTTTCCCAGGGAAAGTGGAAAAACTGTTTTTT.